These T cell receptor beta chains were read from a single sample in a study of shared clonotypes between healthy human individuals. Profiled with immunoSEQ multiplex PCR; TCRdb holds only in-frame clones, not every one. The sample holds fewer than 1.6 million clones, around 98.5% seen once. Sequences were obtained from naive CD4+ T cells sorted from blood. All receptors derive from a man in his thirties or forties in good health. Both conserved end residues are part of each CDR3. A D gene is named only where the DNA matches it firmly. Clone size is shown for a subset of rows, as once, few, many or a class of expanded clone.

>.|TRBD2|TRBV10-3|TRBJ2-1
CATEKREGGNEQFF
TGTGCCACCGAAAAGCGGGAGGGCGGGAATGAGCAGTTCTTC
>.|.|TRBV5-1|TRBJ2-5
CASSLAGGREETQYF
TGCGCCAGCAGCTTGGCCGGGGGGCGCGAAGAGACCCAGTACTTC
>.|.|TRBV28|TRBJ2-1
CASSWGLDNEQFF
TGTGCCAGCAGTTGGGGACTCGACAATGAGCAGTTCTTC
>.|.|TRBV18|TRBJ1-5
CASSPEISYQPQHF
TGTGCCAGCTCACCAGAAATCAGCTATCAGCCCCAGCATTTT
>.|.|TRBV29-1|TRBJ2-1
CSVRGGFLRAGNEQFF
TGCAGCGTTAGGGGGGGCTTTCTCCGGGCAGGCAATGAGCAGTTCTTC
>.|.|TRBV10-1|TRBJ1-3
CASSFGNTIYF
TGCGCCAGCAGCTTTGGAAACACCATATATTTT
>.|.|TRBV6-5|TRBJ2-5
CASSYSGVQETQYF
TGTGCCAGCAGTTATTCGGGGGTCCAAGAGACCCAGTACTTC
>.|TRBD2|TRBV12-5|TRBJ2-3
CASGLWTRGPDTQYF
TGTGCTAGTGGTTTGTGGACTAGAGGCCCAGATACGCAGTATTTT
>.|.|TRBV9|TRBJ1-2
CASSVGLEPHNYGYTF
TGTGCCAGCAGCGTAGGTTTGGAGCCACATAACTATGGCTACACCTTC
>.|.|TRBV18|TRBJ2-2
CASSPLDYEGAYTGELFF
TGTGCCAGCTCACCACTAGATTACGAGGGCGCGTACACCGGGGAGCTGTTTTTT
>once|TRBD2|TRBV11-3|TRBJ2-1
CASSENSGDYNEQFF
TGTGCCAGCAGCGAAAATAGCGGGGACTACAATGAGCAGTTCTTC
>.|.|TRBV5-1|TRBJ1-1
CATAGDSNTEAFF
TGCGCCACCGCAGGGGACTCGAACACTGAAGCTTTCTTT
>.|TRBD2|TRBV7-9|TRBJ2-2
CASRGLASSDRAGELFF
TGTGCCAGCAGGGGACTAGCGTCCTCTGATAGGGCCGGGGAGCTGTTTTTT
>.|.|TRBV9|TRBJ2-7
CASSVGGVYEQYF
TGTGCCAGCAGCGTAGGGGGGGTCTACGAGCAGTACTTC
>.|.|TRBV4-3|TRBJ2-1
CASSRDKRYNEQFF
TGCGCCAGCAGCCGGGACAAGCGGTACAATGAGCAGTTCTTC
>.|.|TRBV19|TRBJ2-1
CASSAELTYNEQFF
TGTGCCAGTAGTGCGGAGCTCACTTACAATGAGCAGTTCTTC
>.|TRBD2|TRBV28|TRBJ2-1
CASSYYLAGGLNEQFF
TGTGCCAGCAGTTACTACCTAGCGGGAGGGCTCAATGAGCAGTTCTTC
>.|.|TRBV15|TRBJ2-6
CATSGNRGLSGANVLTF
TGTGCCACCAGCGGAAATCGGGGCCTATCTGGGGCCAACGTCCTGACTTTC
>.|.|TRBV6-1|TRBJ2-7
CASTSSYEQYF
TGTGCCAGCACCTCCTCCTACGAGCAGTACTTC
>.|.|TRBV7-9|TRBJ2-6
CASSAGDAGANVLTF
TGTGCCAGCAGCGCAGGGGACGCTGGGGCCAACGTCCTGACTTTC
>.|.|TRBV5-6|TRBJ2-3
CASSLGGIGLTDTQYF
TGTGCCAGCAGCTTGGGAGGCATAGGGCTTACAGATACGCAGTATTTT
>.|.|TRBV4-3|TRBJ2-1
CASSQEGGAWDNEQFF
TGCGCCAGCAGCCAAGAAGGGGGGGCCTGGGACAATGAGCAGTTCTTC
>.|TRBD2|TRBV27|TRBJ2-7
CASSGASGSYEQYF
TGTGCCAGCAGTGGGGCTAGCGGCTCCTACGAGCAGTACTTC
>.|.|TRBV7-9|TRBJ2-3
CASSLDTGTDTQYF
TGTGCCAGCAGCTTAGATACAGGGACAGATACGCAGTATTTT
>.|TRBD1|TRBV5-4|TRBJ2-5
CASSADRGETQYF
TGTGCCAGCAGCGCCGACAGGGGTGAGACCCAGTACTTC
>.|TRBD1|TRBV29-1|TRBJ1-5
CSVGTGRGQPQHF
TGCAGCGTTGGGACAGGGCGCGGGCAGCCCCAGCATTTT
>.|.|TRBV7-3|TRBJ2-1
CASSLTLVSYNEQFF
TGTGCCAGCAGCTTAACACTAGTCTCCTACAATGAGCAGTTCTTC
>.|.|TRBV15|TRBJ1-5
CATSSLTAVKPQHF
TGTGCCACCAGCTCTCTGACCGCTGTCAAGCCCCAGCATTTT
>.|.|TRBV28|TRBJ1-2
CASRLDTSNYGYTF
TGTGCCAGCAGGCTGGACACATCTAACTATGGCTACACCTTC
>.|.|TRBV6-5|TRBJ2-7
CASSYSYRSSYEQYF
TGTGCCAGCAGTTACTCCTACCGATCCTCCTACGAGCAGTACTTC
>.|TRBD1|TRBV9|TRBJ2-7
CASSVGGTDYEQYF
TGTGCCAGCAGCGTAGGTGGGACAGATTACGAGCAGTACTTC
>.|.|TRBV7-2|TRBJ1-5
CASSSRPENQPQHF
TGTGCCAGCAGCTCAAGACCCGAGAATCAGCCCCAGCATTTT
>.|.|TRBV6-6|TRBJ2-7
CASSYVGVSSYEQYF
TGTGCCAGCAGTTACGTGGGGGTTAGCTCCTACGAGCAGTACTTC
>.|.|TRBV19|TRBJ2-7
CASILRGGSSYEQYF
TGTGCCAGTATTCTCAGGGGGGGAAGCTCCTACGAGCAGTACTTC
>.|.|TRBV7-9|TRBJ1-3
CASSRAGDGNTIYF
TGTGCCAGCAGCCGCGCGGGTGACGGAAACACCATATATTTT
>.|.|TRBV7-2|TRBJ2-7
CASSTLLGQTSRVYEQYF
TGTGCCAGCAGCACACTTCTTGGGCAGACCAGCCGCGTCTACGAGCAGTACTTC
>.|TRBD1|TRBV18|TRBJ1-2
CASSPNRDSKREGTPGGYTF
TGTGCCAGCTCACCTAACCGGGACAGTAAGAGGGAAGGGACACCGGGAGGCTACACCTTC
>.|.|TRBV28|TRBJ2-7
CASSLSSVGYEQYF
TGTGCCAGCAGTTTAAGTAGCGTGGGCTACGAGCAGTACTTC
>.|TRBD1|TRBV19|TRBJ1-2
CASSVGTGGFGYGYTF
TGTGCCAGTAGTGTTGGGACAGGGGGGTTCGGCTATGGCTACACCTTC
>.|.|TRBV4-1|TRBJ2-1
CASSQAWQLDGGQFF
TGCGCCAGCAGCCAAGCTTGGCAGCTGGACGGAGGGCAGTTCTTC
>.|.|TRBV5-4|TRBJ2-7
CASSLVSRSGAGRLYEQYF
TGTGCCAGCAGCTTGGTCTCCAGGTCGGGGGCGGGACGACTCTACGAGCAGTACTTC
>.|.|TRBV9|TRBJ2-7
CASSVGPSPGNEQYF
TGTGCCAGCAGCGTAGGCCCCTCCCCGGGGAACGAGCAGTACTTC
>.|TRBD2|TRBV29-1|TRBJ2-7
CSVGTRITYEQYF
TGCAGCGTTGGGACTAGAATAACCTACGAGCAGTACTTC
>once|.|TRBV29-1|TRBJ1-1
CSVESGNTEAFF
TGCAGCGTTGAGAGTGGGAACACTGAAGCTTTCTTT
>.|.|TRBV23-1|TRBJ2-5
CASSHRRAQRTQYF
TGCGCCAGCAGTCATCGTAGGGCCCAACGAACCCAGTACTTC
>.|.|TRBV10-3|TRBJ2-3
CAISDQGKGQWADTQYF
TGTGCCATCAGTGACCAGGGAAAAGGTCAGTGGGCAGATACGCAGTATTTT
>.|.|TRBV5-4|TRBJ2-1
CASSLEANGDEQFF
TGTGCCAGCAGCTTGGAAGCGAACGGGGATGAGCAGTTCTTC
>.|.|TRBV6-1|TRBJ2-2
CASSALPNTGELFF
TGTGCCAGCAGTGCACTACCTAACACCGGGGAGCTGTTTTTT
>.|.|TRBV5-4|TRBJ2-7
CASSPELAAPYEQYF
TGTGCCAGCAGCCCCGAATTAGCGGCTCCCTACGAGCAGTACTTC
>.|.|TRBV7-2|TRBJ2-7
CASSEGLLLYEQYF
TGTGCCAGCAGCGAGGGACTTCTCCTCTACGAGCAGTACTTC
>.|.|TRBV6-1|TRBJ2-6
CASRPQSSGANVLTF
TGTGCCAGCAGACCCCAGAGCTCTGGGGCCAACGTCCTGACTTTC
>.|.|TRBV7-8|TRBJ2-7
CASSLAWDPTYEQYF
TGTGCCAGCAGCTTAGCGTGGGACCCTACGTACGAGCAGTACTTC
>once|.|TRBV19|TRBJ2-1
CASSQYSLASYNEQFF
TGTGCCAGTAGTCAGTACAGTCTAGCGTCCTACAATGAGCAGTTCTTC
>.|.|TRBV6-4|TRBJ2-3
CASSLTGAGADTQYF
TGTGCCAGCAGCCTGACGGGGGCGGGCGCAGATACGCAGTATTTT